Listed here are 27 T cell receptor beta chains from one sample, sequenced in a study of blood T cell repertoires in COVID-19. Profiled with immunoSEQ multiplex PCR; TCRdb holds only in-frame clones, not every one. The sample consists of around 140,000 clones, approximately 88% of them appearing once. The sequencing sample was made of peripheral blood. These receptors came from a human donor in a cohort sampled during active COVID-19.

This chain uses TRBV6-5 with TRBJ2-7; 7 bases map to TRBD1. Germline V gene sequence: CDR1 MNHEY, CDR2 SVGAGI. After removal of 6 bases from V and 0 bases from J, the junction contained 8 bases not matched to a gene. The CDR3 sequence is 15 residues long. CDR3 in DNA: TGTGCCAGCAGACGACAGGGAAGCGGCTCCTACGAGCAGTACTTC. It translates to CASRRQGSGSYEQYF.

The chain joins TRBV29-1 to TRBJ2-7, with TRBD1 matching 11 bases. This CDR3 has 13 residues. Germline V gives CDR1 SQVTM, CDR2 ANQGSEA. Germline trimming cut 7 bases from V and 3 bases from J; bases unmatched to any gene: 5. In DNA form, the CDR3 reads TGCAGCGCCGGACAGGGGGCCCGCTACGAGCAGTACTTC. Protein product: CSAGQGARYEQYF.

There are a few counts of this clone. The rearrangement uses TRBV5-1 and TRBJ1-1, with no clear D. Looked up from germline, CDR1 is SGHRS and CDR2 is YFSETQ. This CDR3 has 13 residues. Trimming shortened V by 1 base and J by 1 base, and 5 bases separated the two germline ends. The CDR3 loop reads CASSLQENTEAFF. Here the CDR3 DNA reads TGCGCCAGCAGCTTGCAGGAGAACACTGAAGCTTTCTTT. The whole variable domain, filled in from reference TRBV5-1 and TRBJ1-1, reads KAGVTQTPRYLIKTRGQQVTLSCSPISGHRSVSWYQQTPGQGLQFLFEYFSETQRNKGNFPGRFSGRQFSNSRSEMNVSTLELGDSALYLCASSLQENTEAFFGQGTRLTVV.

This clone was seen just once. The chain combines TRBV14 with TRBJ1-1; D possibly corresponds to TRBD1 (6 bases). Germline CDR1 reads SGHDN; CDR2 reads FVKESK. The CDR3 totals 12 residues. The V gene lost 6 bases and the J gene lost 5 bases, with 10 bases spanning the gap. The CDR3 nucleotides are TGTGCCAGCAGGGGGGGGCATACTGAAGCTTTCTTT. This gives the protein CASRGGHTEAFF. Full variable domain (rest looked up from reference TRBV14 and TRBJ1-1): EAGVTQFPSHSVIEKGQTVTLRCDPISGHDNLYWYRRVMGKEIKFLLHFVKESKQDESGMPNNRFLAERTGGTYSTLKVQPAELEDSGVYFCASRGGHTEAFFGQGTRLTVV.

The gene calls are TRBV5-5 and TRBJ2-7, with 9 bases matching TRBD1. Germline V gives CDR1 SGHKS, CDR2 YYEKEE (reference sequence). J lost 3 bases, V lost 0 bases, and 4 bases had no gene match. The CDR3 extends over 15 amino acids. The CDR3 DNA follows: TGTGCCAGCAGCTTGGTATTGGGACAGGGCTACGAGCAGTACTTC. It is translated as CASSLVLGQGYEQYF. Supplemented by reference TRBV5-5 and TRBJ2-7, the full variable domain reads DAGVTQSPTHLIKTRGQQVTLRCSPISGHKSVSWYQQVLGQGPQFIFQYYEKEERGRGNFPDRFSARQFPNYSSELNVNALLLGDSALYLCASSLVLGQGYEQYFGPGTRLTVT.

This chain joins TRBV20-1 and TRBJ2-3; weak D call: TRBD1 (7 bases). Trimming removed 3 bases from V and 6 bases from J, with 13 bases in between. The CDR3 totals 13 residues. CDR1 and CDR2 (germline): DFQATT, SNEGSKA (reference sequence). CDR3 in amino acids: CSASGRGEDTQYF. The CDR3 nucleotides read TGCAGTGCTAGTGGCAGGGGGGAGGATACGCAGTATTTT.

The rearrangement links TRBV6-5 to TRBJ1-2; D is perhaps TRBD1 (6 bases). Germline CDR1 reads MNHEY; CDR2 reads SVGAGI. The CDR3 has 15 amino acids. With 8 bases removed from V and 4 bases from J, the gap between germline ends came to 20 bases. CDR3 loop: CASQPVRGIIYGYTF. The CDR3 DNA reads as TGTGCCAGCCAGCCCGTCAGGGGCATCATCTATGGCTACACCTTC.

The chain couples TRBV6-1 to TRBJ1-5, with D perhaps matching TRBD1 (5 bases). V was pared by 0 bases and J by 3 bases, with 6 bases between. Germline CDR1 reads MNHNS; CDR2 reads SASEGT. The CDR3 totals 14 residues. The CDR3 region has the DNA TGTGCCAGCAGTGAAGCGGGGCTCAATCAGCCCCAGCATTTT. Its translation is CASSEAGLNQPQHF.

This clone is a singleton in its sample. The V call is TRBV19, the J call TRBJ2-5, with 9 bases identical to TRBD1. Unmatched junction bases numbered 1, after V lost 5 bases and J lost 6 bases. Germline assignment: CDR1 LNHDA and CDR2 SQIVND (reference sequence). The CDR3 length is 12 residues. In DNA form, the CDR3 reads TGTGCCAGTAGTGACAGGGGGAAGACCCAGTACTTC. This translates into CASSDRGKTQYF.

V gene TRBV30 combines with J gene TRBJ2-1, with a tentative D call TRBD2 (6 bases). Germline CDR1 GTSNPN, CDR2 SVGIG (reference sequence). CDR3 length: 16 amino acids. Trimming took off 4 bases at V and 2 bases at J, with 18 bases between the two ends. CDR3 residues: CAWTHKGSGAYNEQFF. CDR3 coding DNA: TGTGCCTGGACCCATAAAGGTAGCGGAGCCTACAATGAGCAGTTCTTC. The variable domain in full, with the rest retrieved from reference TRBV30 and TRBJ2-1, is SQTIHQWPATLVQPVGSPLSLECTVEGTSNPNLYWYRQAAGRGLQLLFYSVGIGQISSEVPQNLSASRPQDRQFILSSKKLLLSDSGFYLCAWTHKGSGAYNEQFFGPGTRLTVL.

The CDR3 region has the DNA TGTGCCTGGAGTGTACGATTGACAGGGGGCAAAGTAAGCAATCAGCCCCAGCATTTT. As protein: CAWSVRLTGGKVSNQPQHF. The chain carries TRBV30 and TRBJ1-5, with 10 bases fitting TRBD1. CDR3 size: 19 residues. V lost 0 bases and J lost 1; bases outside the gene matches: 12. Germline values: CDR1 GTSNPN, CDR2 SVGIG (reference sequence). Together with reference TRBV30 and TRBJ1-5, the CDR3 gives the full variable domain: SQTIHQWPATLVQPVGSPLSLECTVEGTSNPNLYWYRQAAGRGLQLLFYSVGIGQISSEVPQNLSASRPQDRQFILSSKKLLLSDSGFYLCAWSVRLTGGKVSNQPQHFGDGTRLSIL.

The CDR3 DNA sequence: TGTGCCAGCAGCTTAGCGAGTCCCACTAGCACAGATACGCAGTATTTT. Translated, it gives CASSLASPTSTDTQYF. This chain connects TRBV7-6 to TRBJ2-3; D is unresolved. Trimming pared 0 bases from V and 0 bases from J, leaving 10 bases between. This CDR3 spans 16 amino acids. CDR1 and CDR2 from the germline V gene are SGHVS and FNYEAQ.

V is TRBV7-2 and J is TRBJ2-2; perhaps TRBD1 as D (5 bases). Germline V gene lookup returns CDR1 SGHTA and CDR2 FQGNSA. This CDR3 is 17 amino acids long. The germline V and J ends were trimmed by 0 bases and 1 base, with 12 bases remaining between them. CDR3 residues: CASSLAVRQLNTGELFF. CDR3 nucleotides: TGTGCCAGCAGCTTAGCGGTGCGACAGCTGAACACCGGGGAGCTGTTTTTT.

The chain links TRBV12-3 or TRBV12-4 to TRBJ1-2; a possible D gene is TRBD1 (5 bases). V lost 6 bases and J 4 bases, leaving 12 bases between the germline ends. The CDR3 loop spans 13 amino acids. The chain's CDR3 is CASSSGNLYGYTF. The CDR3, as DNA: TGTGCCAGCAGCTCAGGGAACCTCTATGGCTACACCTTC.

The CDR3 coding sequence is TGTGCCACCAGTGATAATTCCGGGACAGGGCCGAGAGTTGCCTATGGCTACACCTTC. Its translation: CATSDNSGTGPRVAYGYTF. The chain employs TRBV24-1 and TRBJ1-2; 9 bases are shared with TRBD1. V lost 3 bases and J lost 4; bases outside the gene matches: 17. CDR3 size: 19 residues. Germline CDR1 is KGHDR and CDR2 is SFDVKD.

This chain connects TRBV19 to TRBJ1-4, with 8 positions matching TRBD1. This CDR3 region has 14 residues. V gave up 3 bases and J gave up 8 bases; unmatched junction bases: 5. Per germline, CDR1 LNHDA and CDR2 SQIVND (reference sequence). In DNA form, the CDR3 reads TGTGCCAGTAGTATGCAGGGGGCAAAAGAAAAACTGTTTTTT. Translation: CASSMQGAKEKLFF.

This clone has just one count. The chain uses TRBV24-1 and TRBJ1-5; 9 bases are shared with TRBD1. The junction had 14 bases not matched to a gene; V was cut back by 6 bases and J by 6 bases. This CDR3 comprises 17 residues. The germline CDR1 and CDR2 sequences are KGHDR and SFDVKD. The DNA for the CDR3 is TGTGCCACCAGTTTCTTTGGGGGACAGGGTAAGAGTCAGCCCCAGCATTTT. The encoded protein is CATSFFGGQGKSQPQHF.

The chain recombines TRBV6-1 with TRBJ2-7; 11 bases are shared with TRBD2. V was pared by 4 bases and J by 0 bases, with 14 bases of the junction left unmatched. The CDR3 contains 19 residues. Per the germline V gene, CDR1 is MNHNS and CDR2 is SASEGT. The CDR3 sequence: CASSVRTLSLAGGSYEQYF. Here the CDR3 DNA reads TGTGCCAGCAGTGTCCGCACCTTATCTCTAGCGGGGGGCTCCTACGAGCAGTACTTC.

This rearrangement joins TRBV5-5 to TRBJ2-5; perhaps TRBD1 as D (6 bases). Germline values: CDR1 SGHKS, CDR2 YYEKEE (reference sequence). This CDR3 spans 16 amino acids. V was trimmed by 4 bases and J by 2 bases, leaving 18 bases between them. CDR3 protein: CASSQLPGQLQETQYF. The CDR3 nucleotides are TGTGCCAGCAGCCAACTTCCTGGACAGCTGCAAGAGACCCAGTACTTC.

The genes are TRBV29-1 and TRBJ1-2; the D is unclear. The germline V gene has CDR1 SQVTM and CDR2 ANQGSEA. This CDR3 contains 12 residues. The ends were cut back, 3 bases at V and 3 bases at J, with 8 bases in the middle. For the CDR3, the DNA is TGCAGCGTTGACGCAGGATACTATGGCTACACCTTC. Translating gives CSVDAGYYGYTF. The full variable domain, its missing parts supplied by reference TRBV29-1 and TRBJ1-2, is SAVISQKPSRDICQRGTSLTIQCQVDSQVTMMFWYRQQPGQSLTLIATANQGSEATYESGFVIDKFPISRPNLTFSTLTVSNMSPEDSSIYLCSVDAGYYGYTFGSGTRLTVV.

The chain joins TRBV5-4 to TRBJ1-2, with D possibly matching TRBD1 (6 bases). Germline lookup yields CDR1 SGHNT and CDR2 YYREEE (reference sequence). The CDR3 length is 15 residues. V was pared by 4 bases and J by 4 bases, with 17 bases between. This CDR3 reads CASSPTRTDGYGYTF. DNA for the CDR3: TGTGCCAGCAGCCCCACCCGGACAGATGGCTATGGCTACACCTTC.

The J gene is TRBJ1-5, the V gene TRBV19; D is undetermined. Trimming took 0 bases from V and 15 from J, leaving 18 bases between them. The CDR3 runs 14 residues. Germline V lookup: CDR1 LNHDA, CDR2 SQIVND (reference sequence). The CDR3 DNA follows: TGTGCCAGTAGTATAGATGAGGGCACAAGTTCCGTGCATTTT. Its translation is CASSIDEGTSSVHF.

V usage is TRBV7-2 and J usage is TRBJ2-5; 9 bases agree with TRBD1. With 5 bases clipped from V and 4 bases from J, the junction kept 5 bases outside the gene matches. This CDR3 has 14 amino acids. Germline values: CDR1 SGHTA, CDR2 FQGNSA. CDR3 residues: CASSQQGAGETQYF. CDR3 sequence (DNA): TGTGCCAGCAGCCAACAGGGGGCCGGAGAGACCCAGTACTTC.

This clone was seen once. CDR3 coding DNA: TGTGCCAGCAGTTACTGGGACTCAGTGGACACTGAAGCTTTCTTT. Translated: CASSYWDSVDTEAFF. The V call is TRBV6-2 or TRBV6-3, the J call TRBJ1-1, with a possible D match to TRBD1 (5 bases). The CDR3 sequence is 15 residues long. CDR1 and CDR2 (germline): MNHEY, SVGEGT. The V end was cut by 1 base, the J end by 3 bases, with 12 bases between.

The chain has TRBV12-3 or TRBV12-4 and TRBJ1-2; TRBD1 might be the D (6 bases). This CDR3 has 13 residues. The germline V and J ends were trimmed by 10 bases and 6 bases, with 18 bases remaining between them. CDR3 DNA: TGTGCCACCTATCGACCCGGACAGAATGGCTACACCTTC. Protein sequence: CATYRPGQNGYTF.

A single count supports this clone. V usage is TRBV3-1 (or the pseudogene TRBV3-2) and J usage is TRBJ1-3; maybe TRBD1 (6 bases). Germline V lookup: CDR1 LGHDT, CDR2 YNNKEL (reference sequence). CDR3 size: 14 residues. Trimming shortened V by 7 bases and J by 6 bases, and 16 bases separated the two germline ends. The DNA of the CDR3 is TGTGCCAGCACCCAGGGGCCGATGGAAAACACCATATATTTT. Its translation is CASTQGPMENTIYF.

The genes are TRBV5-6 and TRBJ1-2; D is possibly TRBD1 (6 bases). The CDR3 totals 12 residues. Between the trimmed V and J ends, which lost 2 bases and 7 bases, there was a span of 9 bases. CDR1 is SGHDT and CDR2 is YYEEEE in the germline V gene. The DNA for the CDR3 is TGTGCCAGCAGCTTACCAGGGGTTGGCTACACCTTC. This encodes CASSLPGVGYTF.